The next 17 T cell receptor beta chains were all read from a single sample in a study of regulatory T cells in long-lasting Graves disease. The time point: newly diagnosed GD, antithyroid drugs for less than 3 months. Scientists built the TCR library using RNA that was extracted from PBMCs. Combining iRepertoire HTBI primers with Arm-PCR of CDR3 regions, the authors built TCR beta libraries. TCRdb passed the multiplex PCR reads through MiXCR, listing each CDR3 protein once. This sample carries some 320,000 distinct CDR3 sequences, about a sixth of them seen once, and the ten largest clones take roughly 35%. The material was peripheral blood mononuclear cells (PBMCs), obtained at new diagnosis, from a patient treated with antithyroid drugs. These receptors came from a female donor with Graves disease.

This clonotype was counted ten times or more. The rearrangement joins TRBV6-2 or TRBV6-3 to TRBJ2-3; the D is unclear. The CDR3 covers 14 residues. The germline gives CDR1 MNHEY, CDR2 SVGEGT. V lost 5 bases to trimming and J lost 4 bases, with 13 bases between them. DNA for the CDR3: TGTGCCAGCAGTGAATGGACGGCCCCAGATACGCAGTATTTT. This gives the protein CASSEWTAPDTQYF.

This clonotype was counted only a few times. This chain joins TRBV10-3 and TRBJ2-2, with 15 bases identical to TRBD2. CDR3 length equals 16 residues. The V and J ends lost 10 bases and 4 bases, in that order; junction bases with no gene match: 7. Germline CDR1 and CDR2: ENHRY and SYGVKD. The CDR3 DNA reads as TGTGCCAGCACGGGACTAGCGGGAGGCCCCACCGGGGAGCTGTTTTTT. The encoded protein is CASTGLAGGPTGELFF.

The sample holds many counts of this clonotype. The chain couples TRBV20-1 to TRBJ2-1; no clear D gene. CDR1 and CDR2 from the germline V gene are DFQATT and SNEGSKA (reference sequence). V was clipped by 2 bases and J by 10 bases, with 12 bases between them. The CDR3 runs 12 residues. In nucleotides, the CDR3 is TGCAGTGCTAGACGAGCCGCTCAAGAGCAGTTCTTC. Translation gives CSARRAAQEQFF.

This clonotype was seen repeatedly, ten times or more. CDR3 nucleotide sequence: TGTGCCAGCAGTTTAAATCCCGGACACCCGGCTAACTATGGCTACACCTTC. Its protein product is CASSLNPGHPANYGYTF. This chain uses TRBV12-3 or TRBV12-4 with TRBJ1-2; tentative D call: TRBD1 (5 bases). The V and J ends lost 2 bases and 0 bases respectively, with 16 bases between them. CDR3 size: 17 residues.

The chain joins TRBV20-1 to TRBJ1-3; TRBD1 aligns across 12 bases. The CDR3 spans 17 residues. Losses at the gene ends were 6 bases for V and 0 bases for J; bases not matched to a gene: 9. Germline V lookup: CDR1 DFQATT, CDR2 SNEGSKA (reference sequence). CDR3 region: CSALGTGGRASGNTIYF. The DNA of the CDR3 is TGCAGTGCCTTAGGGACAGGGGGCCGTGCCTCTGGAAACACCATATATTTT.

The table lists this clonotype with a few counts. The CDR3 region has the DNA TGTGCCAGCAGGCGGACCTTGCTCAAGAATTCACCCCTCCACTTT. Its translation is CASRRTLLKNSPLHF. The J gene is TRBJ1-6, the V gene TRBV6-1; D unclear. CDR1 is MNHNS, CDR2 SASEGT, per germline. This CDR3 comprises 15 residues. Trimming cost V 6 bases and J 7 bases, with 16 bases left between them.

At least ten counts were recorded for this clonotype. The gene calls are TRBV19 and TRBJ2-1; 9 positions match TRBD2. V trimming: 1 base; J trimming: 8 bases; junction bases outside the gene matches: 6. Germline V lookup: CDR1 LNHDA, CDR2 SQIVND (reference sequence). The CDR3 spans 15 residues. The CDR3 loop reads CASSIVAGAPYEQFF. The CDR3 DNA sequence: TGTGCCAGTAGTATAGTAGCGGGAGCCCCCTATGAGCAGTTCTTC.

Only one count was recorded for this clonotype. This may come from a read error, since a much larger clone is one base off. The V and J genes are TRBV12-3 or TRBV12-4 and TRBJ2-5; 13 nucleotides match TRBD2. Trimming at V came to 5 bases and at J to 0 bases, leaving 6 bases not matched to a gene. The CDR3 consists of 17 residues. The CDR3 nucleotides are TGTGCCAGCAGTGACTCGGGACTAGCGGGAAACCAAGAGACCCAGTACTTC. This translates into CASSDSGLAGNQETQYF.

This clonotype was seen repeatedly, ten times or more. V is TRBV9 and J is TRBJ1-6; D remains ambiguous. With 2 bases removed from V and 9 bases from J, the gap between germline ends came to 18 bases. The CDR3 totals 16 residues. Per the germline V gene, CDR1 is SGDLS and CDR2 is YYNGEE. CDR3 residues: CASSVSGDGRGSPLHF. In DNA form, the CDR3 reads TGTGCCAGCAGCGTGTCCGGGGATGGCAGAGGTTCACCCCTCCACTTT. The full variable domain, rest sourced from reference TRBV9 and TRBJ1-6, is DSGVTQTPKHLITATGQRVTLRCSPRSGDLSVYWYQQSLDQGLQFLIQYYNGEERAKGNILERFSAQQFPDLHSELNLSSLELGDSALYFCASSVSGDGRGSPLHFGNGTRLTVT.

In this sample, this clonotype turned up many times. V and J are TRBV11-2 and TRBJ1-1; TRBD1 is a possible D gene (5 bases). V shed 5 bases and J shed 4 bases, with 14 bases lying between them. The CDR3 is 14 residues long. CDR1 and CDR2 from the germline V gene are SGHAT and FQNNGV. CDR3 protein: CASSLIEGVTEAFF. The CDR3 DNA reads TGTGCCAGCAGCCTGATTGAAGGGGTCACTGAAGCTTTCTTT. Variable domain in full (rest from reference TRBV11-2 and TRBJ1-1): EAGVAQSPRYKIIEKRQSVAFWCNPISGHATLYWYQQILGQGPKLLIQFQNNGVVDDSQLPKDRFSAERLKGVDSTLKIQPAKLEDSAVYLCASSLIEGVTEAFFGQGTRLTVV.

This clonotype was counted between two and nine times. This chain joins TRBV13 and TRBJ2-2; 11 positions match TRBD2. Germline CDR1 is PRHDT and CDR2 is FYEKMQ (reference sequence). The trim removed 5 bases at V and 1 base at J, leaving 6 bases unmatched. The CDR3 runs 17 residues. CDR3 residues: CASSPAGLAVNTGELFF. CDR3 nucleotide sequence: TGTGCCAGCAGCCCCGCGGGACTAGCGGTGAACACCGGGGAGCTGTTTTTT.

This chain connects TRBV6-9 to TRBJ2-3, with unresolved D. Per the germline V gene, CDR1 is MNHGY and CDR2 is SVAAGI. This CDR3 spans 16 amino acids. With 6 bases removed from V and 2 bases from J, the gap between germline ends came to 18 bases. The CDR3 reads CASSQDGEKLTDTQYF. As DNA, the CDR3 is TGTGCCAGCAGCCAAGATGGGGAAAAACTCACAGATACGCAGTATTTT.

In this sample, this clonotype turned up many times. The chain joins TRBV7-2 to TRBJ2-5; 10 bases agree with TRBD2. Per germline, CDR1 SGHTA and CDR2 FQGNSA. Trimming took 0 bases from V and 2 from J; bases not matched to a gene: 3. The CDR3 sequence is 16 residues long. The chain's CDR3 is CASSLAGLAYQETQYF. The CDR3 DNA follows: TGTGCCAGCAGCTTAGCGGGACTAGCGTATCAAGAGACCCAGTACTTC.

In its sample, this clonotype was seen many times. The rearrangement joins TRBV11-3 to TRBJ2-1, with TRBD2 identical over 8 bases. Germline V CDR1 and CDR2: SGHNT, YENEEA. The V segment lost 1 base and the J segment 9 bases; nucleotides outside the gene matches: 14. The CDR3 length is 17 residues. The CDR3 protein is CASSLGTSGTSLGEQFF. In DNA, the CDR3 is TGTGCCAGCAGCTTAGGTACCTCCGGGACTAGTCTCGGTGAGCAGTTCTTC.

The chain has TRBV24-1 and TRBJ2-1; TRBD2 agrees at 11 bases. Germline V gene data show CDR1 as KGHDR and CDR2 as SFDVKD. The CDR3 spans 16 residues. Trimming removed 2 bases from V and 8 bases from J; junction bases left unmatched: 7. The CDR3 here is CATSDSRLAGLDEQFF. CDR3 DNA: TGTGCCACCAGTGATTCGCGACTAGCGGGGCTGGATGAGCAGTTCTTC.

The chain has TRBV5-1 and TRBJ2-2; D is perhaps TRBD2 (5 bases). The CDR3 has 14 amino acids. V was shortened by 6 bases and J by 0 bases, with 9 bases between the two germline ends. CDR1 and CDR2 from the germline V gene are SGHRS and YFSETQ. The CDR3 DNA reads TGCGCCAGCACGCGGGCGGCGAACACCGGGGAGCTGTTTTTT. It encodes CASTRAANTGELFF.

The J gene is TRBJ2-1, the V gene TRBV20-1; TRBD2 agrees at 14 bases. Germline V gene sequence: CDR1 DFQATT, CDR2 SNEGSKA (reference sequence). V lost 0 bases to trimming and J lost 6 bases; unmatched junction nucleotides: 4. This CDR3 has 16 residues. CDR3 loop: CSARDRGTSGSNEQFF. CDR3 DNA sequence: TGCAGTGCTAGAGATCGGGGGACTAGCGGGAGCAATGAGCAGTTCTTC.